This TCR beta chain was recorded in a study of CD8+CD57+ T cells in acquired aplastic anemia. Study as a whole: The study obtained an average of around 3.4 ug of DNA from sorted CD4+ and CD8+ cells. Findings and limits, study-wide: Levels of CD8+ Simpson's diversity were not significantly distinct in patients versus controls. Found in both controls and patients were fewer than 35 CD8+ CDR3 sequences.

Germline V gives CDR1 DFQATT, CDR2 SNEGSKA (reference sequence). The CDR3 has 10 residues. The V end lost 6 bases, the J end lost 5 bases, and 5 bases lay between the germline ends. Patients chosen for sequencing had CD8+CD57+ cells that had expanded, as shown by flow cytometry. All patients had severe acquired aplastic anemia. It was genomic DNA that served as the template for profiling TCR beta VDJ and CDR3. TCRdb fed the reads into MiXCR, producing one record per CDR3 protein. The sample yields 450,000 to 550,000 distinct CDR3 sequences, approximately 33% seen once. With respect to this clonotype: Its target is not known.

The V gene is TRBV20-1, the J gene TRBJ2-1, with D unresolved. Sample: sorted CD4+, CD8+, or CD8+CD57+ T cells (not recorded which) from PBMCs. This sequence was found in a human donor with aplastic anemia. The CDR3 DNA is TGCAGTGCAGAAAACAATGAGCAGTTCTTC. It encodes CSAENNEQFF.